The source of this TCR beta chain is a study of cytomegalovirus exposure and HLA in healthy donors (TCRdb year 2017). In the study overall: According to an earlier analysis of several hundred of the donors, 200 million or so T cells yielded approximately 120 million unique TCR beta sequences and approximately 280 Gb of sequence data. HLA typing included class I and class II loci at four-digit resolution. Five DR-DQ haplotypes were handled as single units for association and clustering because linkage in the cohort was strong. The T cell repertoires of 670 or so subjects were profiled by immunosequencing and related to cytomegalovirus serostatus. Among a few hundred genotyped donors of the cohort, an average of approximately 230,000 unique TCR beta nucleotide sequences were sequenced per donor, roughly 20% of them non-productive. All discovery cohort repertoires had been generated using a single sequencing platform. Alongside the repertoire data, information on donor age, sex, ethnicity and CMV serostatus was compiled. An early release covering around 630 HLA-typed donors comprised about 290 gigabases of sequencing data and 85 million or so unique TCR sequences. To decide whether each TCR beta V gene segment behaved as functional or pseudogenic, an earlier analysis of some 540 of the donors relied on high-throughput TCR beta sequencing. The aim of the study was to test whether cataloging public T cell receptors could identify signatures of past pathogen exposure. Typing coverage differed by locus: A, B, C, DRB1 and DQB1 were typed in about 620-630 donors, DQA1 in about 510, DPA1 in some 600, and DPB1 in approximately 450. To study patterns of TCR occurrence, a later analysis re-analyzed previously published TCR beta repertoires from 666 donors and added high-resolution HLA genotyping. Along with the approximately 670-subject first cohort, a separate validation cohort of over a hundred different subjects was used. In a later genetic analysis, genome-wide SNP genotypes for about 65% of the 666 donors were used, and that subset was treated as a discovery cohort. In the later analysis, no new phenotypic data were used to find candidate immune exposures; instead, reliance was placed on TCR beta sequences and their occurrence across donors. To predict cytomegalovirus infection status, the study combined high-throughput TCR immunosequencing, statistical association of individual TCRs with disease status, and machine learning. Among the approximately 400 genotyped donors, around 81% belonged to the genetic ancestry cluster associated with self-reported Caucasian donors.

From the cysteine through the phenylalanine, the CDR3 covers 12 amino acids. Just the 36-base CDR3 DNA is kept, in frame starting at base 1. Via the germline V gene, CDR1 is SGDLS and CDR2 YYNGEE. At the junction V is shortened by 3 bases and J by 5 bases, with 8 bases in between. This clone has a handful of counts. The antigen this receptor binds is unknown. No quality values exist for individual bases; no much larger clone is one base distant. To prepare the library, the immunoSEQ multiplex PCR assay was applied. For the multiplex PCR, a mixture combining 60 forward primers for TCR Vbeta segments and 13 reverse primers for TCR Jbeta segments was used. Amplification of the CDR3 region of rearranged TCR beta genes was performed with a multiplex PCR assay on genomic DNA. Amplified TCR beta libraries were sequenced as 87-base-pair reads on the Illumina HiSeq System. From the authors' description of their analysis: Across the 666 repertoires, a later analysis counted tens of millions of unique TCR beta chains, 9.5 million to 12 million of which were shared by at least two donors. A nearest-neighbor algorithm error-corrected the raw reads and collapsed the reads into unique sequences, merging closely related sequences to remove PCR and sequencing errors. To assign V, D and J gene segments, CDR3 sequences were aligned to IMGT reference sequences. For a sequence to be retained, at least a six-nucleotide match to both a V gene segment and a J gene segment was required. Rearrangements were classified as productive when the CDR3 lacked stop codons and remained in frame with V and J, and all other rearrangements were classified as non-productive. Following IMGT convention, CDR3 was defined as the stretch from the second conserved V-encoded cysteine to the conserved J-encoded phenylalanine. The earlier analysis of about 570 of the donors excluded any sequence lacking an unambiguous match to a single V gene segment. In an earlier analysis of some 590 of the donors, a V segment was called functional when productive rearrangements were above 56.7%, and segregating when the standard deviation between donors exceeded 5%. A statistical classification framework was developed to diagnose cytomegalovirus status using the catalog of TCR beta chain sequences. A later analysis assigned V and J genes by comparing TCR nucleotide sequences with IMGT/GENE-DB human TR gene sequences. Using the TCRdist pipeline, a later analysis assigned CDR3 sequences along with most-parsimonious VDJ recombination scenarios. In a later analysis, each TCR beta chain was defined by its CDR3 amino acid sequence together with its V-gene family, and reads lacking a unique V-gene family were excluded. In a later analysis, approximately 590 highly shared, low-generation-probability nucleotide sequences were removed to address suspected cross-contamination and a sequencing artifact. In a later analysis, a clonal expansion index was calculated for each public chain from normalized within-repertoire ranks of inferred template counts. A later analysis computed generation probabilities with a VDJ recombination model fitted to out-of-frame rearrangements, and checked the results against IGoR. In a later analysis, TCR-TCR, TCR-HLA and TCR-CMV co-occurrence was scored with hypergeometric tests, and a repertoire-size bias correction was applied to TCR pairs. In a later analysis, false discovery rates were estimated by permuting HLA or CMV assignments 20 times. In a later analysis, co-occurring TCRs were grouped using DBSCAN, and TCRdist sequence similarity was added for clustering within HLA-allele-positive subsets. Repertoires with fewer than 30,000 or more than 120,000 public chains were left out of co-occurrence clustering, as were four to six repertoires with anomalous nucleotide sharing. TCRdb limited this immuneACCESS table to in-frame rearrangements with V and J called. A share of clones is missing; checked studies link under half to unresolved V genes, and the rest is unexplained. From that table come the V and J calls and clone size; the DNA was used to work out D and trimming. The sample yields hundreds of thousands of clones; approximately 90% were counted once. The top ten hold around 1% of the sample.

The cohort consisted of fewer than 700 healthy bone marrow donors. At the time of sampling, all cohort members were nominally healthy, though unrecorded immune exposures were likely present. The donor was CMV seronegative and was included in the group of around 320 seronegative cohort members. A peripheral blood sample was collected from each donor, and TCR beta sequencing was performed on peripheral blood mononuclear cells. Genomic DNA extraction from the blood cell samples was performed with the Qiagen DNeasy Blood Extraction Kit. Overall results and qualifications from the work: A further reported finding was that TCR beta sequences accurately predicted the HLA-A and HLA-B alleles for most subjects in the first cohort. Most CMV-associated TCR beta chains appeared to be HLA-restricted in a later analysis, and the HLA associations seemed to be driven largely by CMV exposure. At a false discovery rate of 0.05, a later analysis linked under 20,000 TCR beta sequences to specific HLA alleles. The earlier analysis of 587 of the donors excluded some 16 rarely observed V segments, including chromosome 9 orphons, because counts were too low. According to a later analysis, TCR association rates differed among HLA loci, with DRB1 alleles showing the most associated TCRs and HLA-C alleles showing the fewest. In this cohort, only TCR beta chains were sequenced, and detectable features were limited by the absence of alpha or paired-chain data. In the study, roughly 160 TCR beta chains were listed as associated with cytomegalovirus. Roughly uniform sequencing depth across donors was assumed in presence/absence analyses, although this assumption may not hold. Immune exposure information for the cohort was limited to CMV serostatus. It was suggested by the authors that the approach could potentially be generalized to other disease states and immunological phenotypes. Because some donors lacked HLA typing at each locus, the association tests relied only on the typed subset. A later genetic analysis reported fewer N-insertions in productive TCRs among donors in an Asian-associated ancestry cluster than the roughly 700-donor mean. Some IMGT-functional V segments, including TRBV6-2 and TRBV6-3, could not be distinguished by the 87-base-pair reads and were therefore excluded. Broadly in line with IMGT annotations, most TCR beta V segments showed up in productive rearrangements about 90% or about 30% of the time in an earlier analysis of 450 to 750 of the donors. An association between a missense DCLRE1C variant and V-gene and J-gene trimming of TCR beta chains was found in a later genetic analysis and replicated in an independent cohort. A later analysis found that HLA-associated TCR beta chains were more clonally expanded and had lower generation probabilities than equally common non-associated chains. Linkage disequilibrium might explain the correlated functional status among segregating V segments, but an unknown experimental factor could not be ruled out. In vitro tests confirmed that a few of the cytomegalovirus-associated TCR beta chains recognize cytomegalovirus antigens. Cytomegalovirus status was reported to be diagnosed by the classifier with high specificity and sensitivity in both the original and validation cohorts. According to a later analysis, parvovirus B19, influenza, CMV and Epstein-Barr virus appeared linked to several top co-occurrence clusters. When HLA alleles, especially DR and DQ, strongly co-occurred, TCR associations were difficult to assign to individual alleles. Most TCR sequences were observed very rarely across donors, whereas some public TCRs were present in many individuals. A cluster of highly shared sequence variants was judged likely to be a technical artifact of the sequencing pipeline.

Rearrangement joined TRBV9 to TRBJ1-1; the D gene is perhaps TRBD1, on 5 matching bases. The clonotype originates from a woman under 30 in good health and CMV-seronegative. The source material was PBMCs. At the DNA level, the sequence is TGTGCCAGCAGCGATGGGGGGACTGAAGCTTTCTTT. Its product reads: CASSDGGTEAFF. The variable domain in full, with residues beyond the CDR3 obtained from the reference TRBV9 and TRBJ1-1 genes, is DSGVTQTPKHLITATGQRVTLRCSPRSGDLSVYWYQQSLDQGLQFLIQYYNGEERAKGNILERFSAQQFPDLHSELNLSSLELGDSALYFCASSDGGTEAFFGQGTRLTVV.